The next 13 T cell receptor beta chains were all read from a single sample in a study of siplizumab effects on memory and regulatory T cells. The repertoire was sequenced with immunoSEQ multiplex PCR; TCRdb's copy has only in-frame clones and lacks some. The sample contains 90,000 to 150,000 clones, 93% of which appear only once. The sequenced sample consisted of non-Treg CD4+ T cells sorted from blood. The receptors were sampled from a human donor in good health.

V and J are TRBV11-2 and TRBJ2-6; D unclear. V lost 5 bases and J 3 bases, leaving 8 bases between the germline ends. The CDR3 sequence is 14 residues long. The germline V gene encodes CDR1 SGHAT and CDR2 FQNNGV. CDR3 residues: CASSPTNGANVLTF. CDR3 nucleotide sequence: TGTGCCAGCAGCCCGACAAATGGGGCCAACGTCCTGACTTTC. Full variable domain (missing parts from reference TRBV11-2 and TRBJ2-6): EAGVAQSPRYKIIEKRQSVAFWCNPISGHATLYWYQQILGQGPKLLIQFQNNGVVDDSQLPKDRFSAERLKGVDSTLKIQPAKLEDSAVYLCASSPTNGANVLTFGAGSRLTVL.

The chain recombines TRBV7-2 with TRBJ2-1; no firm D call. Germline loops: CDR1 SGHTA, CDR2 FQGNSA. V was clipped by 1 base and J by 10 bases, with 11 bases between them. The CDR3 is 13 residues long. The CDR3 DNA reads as TGTGCCAGCAGCTTAGAGGCAATCGCGGAGCAGTTCTTC. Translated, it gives CASSLEAIAEQFF.

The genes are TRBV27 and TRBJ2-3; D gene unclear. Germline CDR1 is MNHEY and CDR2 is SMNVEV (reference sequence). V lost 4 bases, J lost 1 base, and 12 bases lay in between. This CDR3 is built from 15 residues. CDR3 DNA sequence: TGTGCCAGCAGTTCTCGGCCGACCGGCACAGATACGCAGTATTTT. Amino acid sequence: CASSSRPTGTDTQYF.

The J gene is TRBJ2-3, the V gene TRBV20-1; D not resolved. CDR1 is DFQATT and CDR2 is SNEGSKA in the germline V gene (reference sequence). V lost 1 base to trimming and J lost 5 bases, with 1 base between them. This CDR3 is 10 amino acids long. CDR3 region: CSARGDTQYF. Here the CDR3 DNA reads TGCAGTGCTAGAGGAGATACGCAGTATTTT.

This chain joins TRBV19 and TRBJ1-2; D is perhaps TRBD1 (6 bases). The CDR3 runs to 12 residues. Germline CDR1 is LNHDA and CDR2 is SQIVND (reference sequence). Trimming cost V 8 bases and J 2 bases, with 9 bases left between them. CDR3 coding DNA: TGTGCCAGTTCCGACAGGAACTATGGCTACACCTTC. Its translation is CASSDRNYGYTF. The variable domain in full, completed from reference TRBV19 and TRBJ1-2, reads DGGITQSPKYLFRKEGQNVTLSCEQNLNHDAMYWYRQDPGQGLRLIYYSQIVNDFQKGDIAEGYSVSREKKESFPLTVTSAQKNPTAFYLCASSDRNYGYTFGSGTRLTVV.

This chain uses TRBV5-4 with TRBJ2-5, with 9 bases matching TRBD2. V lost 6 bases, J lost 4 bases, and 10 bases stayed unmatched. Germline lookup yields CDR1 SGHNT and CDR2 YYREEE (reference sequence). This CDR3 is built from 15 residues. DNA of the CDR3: TGTGCCAGCAACGAACGGAGCGGGGGGTTAGAGACCCAGTACTTC. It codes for CASNERSGGLETQYF.

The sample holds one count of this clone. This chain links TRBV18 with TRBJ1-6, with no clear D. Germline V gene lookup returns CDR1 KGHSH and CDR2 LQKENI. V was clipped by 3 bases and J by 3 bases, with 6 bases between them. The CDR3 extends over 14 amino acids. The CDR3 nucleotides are TGTGCCAGCTCACCTGAGGGCTATAATTCACCCCTCCACTTT. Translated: CASSPEGYNSPLHF.

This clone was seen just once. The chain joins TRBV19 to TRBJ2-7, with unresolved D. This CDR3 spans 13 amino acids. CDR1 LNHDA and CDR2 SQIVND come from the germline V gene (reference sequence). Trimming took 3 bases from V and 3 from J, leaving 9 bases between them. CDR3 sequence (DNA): TGTGCCAGTAGTATGGGCCACTACTACGAGCAGTACTTC. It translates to CASSMGHYYEQYF.

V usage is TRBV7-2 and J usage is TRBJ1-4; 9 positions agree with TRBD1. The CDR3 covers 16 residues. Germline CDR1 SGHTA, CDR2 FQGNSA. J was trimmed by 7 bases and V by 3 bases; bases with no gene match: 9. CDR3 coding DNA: TGTGCCAGCAGCTTCGCTAAACAGGGGGCGCGTGAAAAACTGTTTTTT. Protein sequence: CASSFAKQGAREKLFF.

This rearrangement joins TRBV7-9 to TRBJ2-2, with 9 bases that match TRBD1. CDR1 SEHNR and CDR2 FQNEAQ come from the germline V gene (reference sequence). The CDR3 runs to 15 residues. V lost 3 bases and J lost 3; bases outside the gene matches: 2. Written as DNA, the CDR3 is TGTGCCAGCAGCTTCAGGGACAGGGACACCGGGGAGCTGTTTTTT. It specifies CASSFRDRDTGELFF.

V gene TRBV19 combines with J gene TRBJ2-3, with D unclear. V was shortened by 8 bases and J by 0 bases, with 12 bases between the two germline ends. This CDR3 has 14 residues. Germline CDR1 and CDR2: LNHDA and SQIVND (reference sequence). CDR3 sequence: CASSPFTSTDTQYF. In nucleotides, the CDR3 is TGTGCCAGTTCACCTTTCACTAGCACAGATACGCAGTATTTT.

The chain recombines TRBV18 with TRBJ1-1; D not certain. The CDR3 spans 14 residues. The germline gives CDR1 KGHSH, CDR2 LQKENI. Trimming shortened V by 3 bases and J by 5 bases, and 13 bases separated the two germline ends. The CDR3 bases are TGTGCCAGCTCACCGTCGGAGCCTTCGACTGAAGCTTTCTTT. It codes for CASSPSEPSTEAFF.

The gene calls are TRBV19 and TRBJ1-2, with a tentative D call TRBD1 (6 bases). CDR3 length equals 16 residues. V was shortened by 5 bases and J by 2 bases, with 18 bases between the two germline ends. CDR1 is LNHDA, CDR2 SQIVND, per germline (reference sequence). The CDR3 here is CASSPTGTSTNYGYTF. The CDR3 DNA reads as TGTGCCAGTAGTCCAACCGGGACAAGTACCAACTATGGCTACACCTTC. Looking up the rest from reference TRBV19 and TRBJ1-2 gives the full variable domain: DGGITQSPKYLFRKEGQNVTLSCEQNLNHDAMYWYRQDPGQGLRLIYYSQIVNDFQKGDIAEGYSVSREKKESFPLTVTSAQKNPTAFYLCASSPTGTSTNYGYTFGSGTRLTVV.